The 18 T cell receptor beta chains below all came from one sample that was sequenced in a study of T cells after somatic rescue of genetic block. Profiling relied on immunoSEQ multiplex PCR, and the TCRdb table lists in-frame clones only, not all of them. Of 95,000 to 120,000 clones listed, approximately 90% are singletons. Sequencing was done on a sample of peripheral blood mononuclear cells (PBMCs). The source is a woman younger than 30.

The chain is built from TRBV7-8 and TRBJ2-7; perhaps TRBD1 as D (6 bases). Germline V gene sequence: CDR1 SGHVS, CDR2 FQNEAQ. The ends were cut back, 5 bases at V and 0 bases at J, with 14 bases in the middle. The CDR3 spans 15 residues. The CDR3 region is CASSPFQGPSYEQYF. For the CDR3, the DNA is TGTGCCAGCAGCCCTTTTCAGGGGCCCTCCTACGAGCAGTACTTC.

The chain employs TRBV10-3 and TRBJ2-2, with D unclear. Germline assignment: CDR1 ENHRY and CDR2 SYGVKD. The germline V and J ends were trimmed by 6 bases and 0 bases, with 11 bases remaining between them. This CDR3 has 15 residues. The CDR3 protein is CAIRPETPNTGELFF. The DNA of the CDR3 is TGTGCCATCAGACCGGAGACCCCGAACACCGGGGAGCTGTTTTTT.

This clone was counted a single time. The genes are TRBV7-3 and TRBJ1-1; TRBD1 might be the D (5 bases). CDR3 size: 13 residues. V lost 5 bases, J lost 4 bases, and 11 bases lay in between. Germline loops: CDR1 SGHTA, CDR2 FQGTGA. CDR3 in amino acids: CASSPGASTEAFF. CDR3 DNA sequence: TGTGCCAGCAGCCCCGGGGCCTCCACTGAAGCTTTCTTT.

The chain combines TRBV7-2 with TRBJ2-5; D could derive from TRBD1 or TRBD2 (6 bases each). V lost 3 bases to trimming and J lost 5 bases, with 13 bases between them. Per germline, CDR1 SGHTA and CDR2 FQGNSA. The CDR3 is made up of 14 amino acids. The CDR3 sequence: CASSFRGRTETQYF. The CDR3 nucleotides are TGTGCCAGCAGCTTCCGGGGGCGCACGGAGACCCAGTACTTC.

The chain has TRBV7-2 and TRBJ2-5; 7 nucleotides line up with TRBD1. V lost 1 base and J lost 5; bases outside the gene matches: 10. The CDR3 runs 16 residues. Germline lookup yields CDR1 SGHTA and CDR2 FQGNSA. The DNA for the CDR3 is TGTGCCAGCAGCTTAGTAGTTGCAGGGGGTGGGGAGACCCAGTACTTC. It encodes CASSLVVAGGGETQYF.

DNA for the CDR3: TGTGCCTGGACAGGTAGCTCCTACAATGAGCAGTTCTTC. Protein sequence: CAWTGSSYNEQFF. This sequence joins TRBV30 and TRBJ2-1; D not certain. There are 13 residues in the CDR3. Looked up from germline, CDR1 is GTSNPN and CDR2 is SVGIG (reference sequence). V was shortened by 4 bases and J by 0 bases, with 7 bases between the two germline ends.

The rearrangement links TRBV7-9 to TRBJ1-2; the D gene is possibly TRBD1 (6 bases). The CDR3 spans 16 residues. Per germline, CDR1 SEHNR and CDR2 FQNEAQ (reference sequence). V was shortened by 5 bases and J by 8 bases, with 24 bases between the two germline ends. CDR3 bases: TGTGCCAGCAGCCGAAGCCGCACAGGGACTCCCCTCGGCTACACCTTC. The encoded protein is CASSRSRTGTPLGYTF.

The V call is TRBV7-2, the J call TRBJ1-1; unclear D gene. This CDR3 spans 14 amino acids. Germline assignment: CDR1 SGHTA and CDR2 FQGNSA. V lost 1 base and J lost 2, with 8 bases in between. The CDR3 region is CASSLDLRNTEAFF. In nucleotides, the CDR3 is TGTGCCAGCAGCTTAGATTTGAGAAACACTGAAGCTTTCTTT. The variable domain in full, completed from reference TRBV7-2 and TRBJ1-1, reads GAGVSQSPSNKVTEKGKDVELRCDPISGHTALYWYRQSLGQGLEFLIYFQGNSAPDKSGLPSDRFSAERTGGSVSTLTIQRTQQEDSAVYLCASSLDLRNTEAFFGQGTRLTVV.

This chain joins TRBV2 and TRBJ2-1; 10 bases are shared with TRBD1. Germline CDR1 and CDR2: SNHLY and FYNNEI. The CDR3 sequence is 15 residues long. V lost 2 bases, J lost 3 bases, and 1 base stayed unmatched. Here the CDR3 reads CASSERTGGYNEQFF. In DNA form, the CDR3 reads TGTGCCAGCAGTGAAAGGACAGGGGGCTACAATGAGCAGTTCTTC.

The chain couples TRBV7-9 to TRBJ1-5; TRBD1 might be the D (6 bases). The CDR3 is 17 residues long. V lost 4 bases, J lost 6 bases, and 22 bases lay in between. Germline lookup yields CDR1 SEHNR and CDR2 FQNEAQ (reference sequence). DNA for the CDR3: TGTGCCAGCAGCTCCAGGGCTCCAGGGGAAACGTTTCAGCCCCAGCATTTT. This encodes CASSSRAPGETFQPQHF.

The CDR3 protein is CASSLRQGGYTF. DNA of the CDR3: TGTGCCAGCAGCTTGAGACAGGGAGGCTACACCTTC. The V gene is TRBV7-8, the J gene TRBJ1-2; 7 bases align to TRBD1. The CDR3 loop spans 12 amino acids. Unmatched junction bases numbered 3, after V lost 3 bases and J lost 8 bases. Per the germline V gene, CDR1 is SGHVS and CDR2 is FQNEAQ.

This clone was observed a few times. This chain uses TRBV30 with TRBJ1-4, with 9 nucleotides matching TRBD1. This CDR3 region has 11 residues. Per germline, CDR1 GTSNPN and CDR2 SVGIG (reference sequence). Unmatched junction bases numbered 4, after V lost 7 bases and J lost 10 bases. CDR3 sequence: CAYTQGAKLFF. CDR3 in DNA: TGTGCCTACACACAGGGGGCAAAACTGTTTTTT.

For the CDR3, the DNA is TGTGCCAGCAGCCCTAGCGGGGGTAACACCGGGGAGCTGTTTTTT. Protein sequence: CASSPSGGNTGELFF. The chain uses TRBV7-9 and TRBJ2-2; 10 bases are shared with TRBD2. The CDR3 extends over 15 amino acids. In germline, CDR1 is SEHNR, CDR2 FQNEAQ (reference sequence). J lost 2 bases, V lost 5 bases, and 2 bases had no gene match.

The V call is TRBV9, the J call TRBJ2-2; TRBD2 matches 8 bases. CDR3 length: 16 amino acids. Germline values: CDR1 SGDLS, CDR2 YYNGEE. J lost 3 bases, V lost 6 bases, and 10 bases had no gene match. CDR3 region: CASNPKGGGYTGELFF. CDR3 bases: TGTGCCAGCAACCCGAAGGGCGGGGGGTACACCGGGGAGCTGTTTTTT. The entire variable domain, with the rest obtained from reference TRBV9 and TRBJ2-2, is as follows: DSGVTQTPKHLITATGQRVTLRCSPRSGDLSVYWYQQSLDQGLQFLIQYYNGEERAKGNILERFSAQQFPDLHSELNLSSLELGDSALYFCASNPKGGGYTGELFFGEGSRLTVL.

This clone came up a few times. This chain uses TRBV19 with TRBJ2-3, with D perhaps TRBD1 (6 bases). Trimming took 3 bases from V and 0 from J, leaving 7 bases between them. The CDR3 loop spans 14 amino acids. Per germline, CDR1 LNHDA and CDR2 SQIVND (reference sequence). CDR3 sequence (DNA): TGTGCCAGTAGTATCCAGGGGAGCACAGATACGCAGTATTTT. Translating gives CASSIQGSTDTQYF.

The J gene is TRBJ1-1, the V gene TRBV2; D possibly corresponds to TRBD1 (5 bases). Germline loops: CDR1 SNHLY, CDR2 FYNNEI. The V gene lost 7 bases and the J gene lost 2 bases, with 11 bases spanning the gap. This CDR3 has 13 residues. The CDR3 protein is CASKWTTNTEAFF. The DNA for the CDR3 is TGTGCCAGCAAGTGGACAACTAACACTGAAGCTTTCTTT. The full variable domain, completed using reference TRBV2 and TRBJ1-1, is EPEVTQTPSHQVTQMGQEVILRCVPISNHLYFYWYRQILGQKVEFLVSFYNNEISEKSEIFDDQFSVERPDGSNFTLKIRSTKLEDSAMYFCASKWTTNTEAFFGQGTRLTVV.

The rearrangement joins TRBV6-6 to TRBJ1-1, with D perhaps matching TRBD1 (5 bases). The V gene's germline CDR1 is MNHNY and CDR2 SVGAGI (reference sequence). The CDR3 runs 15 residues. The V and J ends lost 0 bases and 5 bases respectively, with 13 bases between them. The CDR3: CASSYSAGSGTEAFF. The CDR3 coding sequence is TGTGCCAGCAGTTACTCAGCAGGGTCCGGGACTGAAGCTTTCTTT.

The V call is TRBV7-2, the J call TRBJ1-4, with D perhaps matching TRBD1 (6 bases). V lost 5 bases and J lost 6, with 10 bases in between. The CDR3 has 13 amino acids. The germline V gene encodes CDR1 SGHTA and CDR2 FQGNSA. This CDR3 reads CASSGTFDEKLFF. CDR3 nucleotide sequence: TGTGCCAGCAGCGGGACATTTGATGAAAAACTGTTTTTT.